These T cell receptor beta chains were read from a single sample in a study of beta chain features in type 1 diabetes. TCRdb's table, derived via immunoSEQ multiplex PCR, lists solely in-frame clones and lacks some. The sample yields under 400,000 clones, 15% to 20% seen once. Sequencing was performed on naive CD4+ T cells from blood. Source of these receptors: a woman younger than 35 in good health. Each CDR3 is given with its conserved first and last residue. The D gene is left open where the match is weak. For some rows the clone size is stated as once, few or many, or as a class when expanded; others skip it.

J gene,clone size,V gene,D gene,CDR3 protein,CDR3 DNA
TRBJ2-5,NA,TRBV5-1,TRBD1,CASSLDRGVETQYF,TGCGCCAGCAGCTTGGACAGGGGTGTGGAGACCCAGTACTTC
TRBJ2-5,few,TRBV11-2,TRBD1,CASRRGTGETQYF,TGTGCCAGCAGACGAGGGACAGGAGAGACCCAGTACTTC
TRBJ2-7,few,TRBV5-4,TRBD2,CASSPTSGRYAEQYF,TGTGCCAGCAGCCCGACTAGCGGGAGGTACGCCGAGCAGTACTTC
TRBJ1-5,few,TRBV7-2,NA,CASSLADEQTQHF,TGTGCCAGCAGCTTAGCAGATGAACAGACCCAGCATTTT
TRBJ2-1,NA,TRBV5-1,TRBD2,CASSLGLAGFAYNEQFF,TGCGCCAGCAGCTTGGGACTAGCGGGCTTTGCCTACAATGAGCAGTTCTTC
TRBJ1-3,few,TRBV4-2,NA,CASSQDRQVASGNTIYF,TGTGCCAGCAGCCAAGACCGGCAGGTCGCCTCTGGAAACACCATATATTTT
TRBJ2-5,NA,TRBV30,NA,CAWSLTWGEETQYF,TGTGCCTGGAGTCTCACTTGGGGGGAGGAGACCCAGTACTTC
TRBJ2-7,few,TRBV10-3,TRBD1,CATTGQGTYEQYF,TGTGCCACCACGGGACAGGGGACCTACGAGCAGTACTTC
TRBJ2-3,NA,TRBV5-1,TRBD2,CASSKGLAGEVTDTQYF,TGCGCCAGCAGCAAGGGACTAGCGGGAGAGGTTACAGATACGCAGTATTTT
TRBJ2-1,few,TRBV5-4,NA,CASSLEGGSEQFF,TGTGCCAGCAGCTTGGAAGGGGGTTCCGAGCAGTTCTTC
TRBJ2-5,few,TRBV15,NA,CATSTRTGKETQYF,TGTGCCACCAGCACAAGGACTGGAAAAGAGACCCAGTACTTC
TRBJ2-3,few,TRBV7-9,TRBD2,CASSSSGRGDTQYF,TGTGCCAGCAGCTCTAGCGGGAGGGGAGATACGCAGTATTTT
TRBJ2-5,NA,TRBV7-3,TRBD2,CASSQSGGLQETQYF,TGTGCCAGCAGCCAGAGCGGGGGGCTCCAAGAGACCCAGTACTTC
TRBJ2-1,NA,TRBV15,TRBD2,CATSSEPSGSSEQFF,TGTGCCACCAGCAGTGAGCCCAGCGGGAGTTCTGAGCAGTTCTTC
TRBJ2-1,NA,TRBV30,NA,CAWSALYQRRGNEQFF,TGTGCCTGGAGTGCCCTTTATCAAAGGCGGGGCAATGAGCAGTTCTTC
TRBJ1-4,NA,TRBV6-4,NA,CASRRPNSIKNEKLFF,TGTGCCAGCAGGAGACCGAACAGCATAAAGAATGAAAAACTGTTTTTT
TRBJ2-1,NA,TRBV5-4,NA,CASSLEQKQFF,TGTGCCAGCAGCTTGGAGCAAAAGCAGTTCTTC
TRBJ1-2,once,TRBV14,TRBD1,CASSQGTGAHYGYTF,TGTGCCAGCAGCCAAGGGACAGGGGCTCACTATGGCTACACCTTC
TRBJ2-7,few,TRBV10-3,TRBD2,CAISSTSGNEQYF,TGTGCCATCAGTTCGACTAGCGGGAACGAGCAGTACTTC
TRBJ1-1,NA,TRBV14,NA,CASSHFWATEAFF,TGTGCCAGCAGCCATTTCTGGGCCACTGAAGCTTTCTTT
TRBJ2-1,few,TRBV5-1,TRBD2,CASSLFGLAGGDNEQFF,TGCGCCAGCAGCTTGTTCGGTCTAGCGGGAGGGGACAATGAGCAGTTCTTC
TRBJ2-5,NA,TRBV7-9,TRBD1,CASSQGAETQYF,TGTGCCAGCAGCCAGGGGGCAGAGACCCAGTACTTC
TRBJ2-5,NA,TRBV18,NA,CASSAGQQETQYF,TGTGCCAGCTCAGCCGGACAGCAAGAGACCCAGTACTTC
TRBJ2-1,few,TRBV7-9,TRBD2,CAPGGLGGPKQFF,TGTGCCCCTGGGGGACTAGGGGGACCCAAGCAGTTCTTC
TRBJ2-3,NA,TRBV4-3,NA,CASSQDLTRGGTDTQYF,TGCGCCAGCAGCCAAGATCTTACTCGAGGGGGTACAGATACGCAGTATTTT
TRBJ1-6,NA,TRBV6-1,TRBD1,CASSLGQGLNSPLHF,TGTGCCAGCAGTCTCGGACAGGGATTGAATTCACCCCTCCACTTT
TRBJ2-2,once,TRBV30,NA,CAWSAQYRVPGELFF,TGTGCCTGGAGTGCCCAATACAGGGTACCCGGGGAGCTGTTTTTT
TRBJ2-2,NA,TRBV7-9,NA,CASSPPQGNTGELFF,TGTGCCAGCAGCCCTCCCCAGGGTAACACCGGGGAGCTGTTTTTT
TRBJ2-1,NA,TRBV11-1,NA,CASSFSGAYNEQFF,TGTGCCAGCAGCTTTTCCGGGGCCTACAATGAGCAGTTCTTC
TRBJ2-5,NA,TRBV18,NA,CASSPRRGETQYF,TGTGCCAGCTCACCCCGGAGAGGGGAGACCCAGTACTTC
TRBJ2-7,NA,TRBV5-1,NA,CASSPLSGRCHEQYF,TGCGCCAGCAGCCCCCTTTCCGGGAGATGCCACGAGCAGTACTTC
TRBJ2-3,few,TRBV6-5,NA,CASSLRGRNTDTQYF,TGTGCCAGCAGTCTGCGGGGACGAAACACAGATACGCAGTATTTT
TRBJ2-2,NA,TRBV7-9,TRBD2,CASSAGTSGKENRPGELFF,TGTGCCAGCAGCGCCGGGACTAGCGGGAAAGAAAATCGGCCCGGGGAGCTGTTTTTT
TRBJ2-7,few,TRBV25-1,NA,CASSEPLQGSEQYF,TGTGCCAGCAGTGAGCCATTACAGGGATCCGAGCAGTACTTC
TRBJ2-7,NA,TRBV20-1,TRBD1,CSTGGPYEQYF,TGCAGCACAGGGGGCCCTTACGAGCAGTACTTC
TRBJ2-5,few,TRBV5-1,NA,CASSLKRAGGVETQYF,TGCGCCAGCAGCTTGAAGCGGGCAGGGGGAGTAGAGACCCAGTACTTC
TRBJ2-1,few,TRBV2,NA,CASIPVAGERHKNEQFF,TGTGCCAGCATCCCCGTGGCTGGCGAACGACACAAAAATGAGCAGTTCTTC
TRBJ2-5,NA,TRBV19,NA,CASSIVGAQETQYF,TGTGCCAGTAGTATAGTGGGGGCCCAAGAGACCCAGTACTTC
TRBJ2-1,NA,TRBV19,NA,CASSMGGQPYNEQFF,TGTGCCAGTAGTATGGGGGGGCAACCGTACAATGAGCAGTTCTTC
TRBJ2-7,NA,TRBV9,NA,CASMRLGGEQYF,TGTGCCAGCATGCGGCTAGGGGGCGAGCAGTACTTC
TRBJ2-3,few,TRBV30,NA,CAWSPRGSTQYF,TGTGCCTGGAGCCCCCGTGGTAGTACGCAGTATTTT
TRBJ1-2,once,TRBV5-1,TRBD1,CASSFTGDYGYTF,TGCGCCAGCAGCTTCACAGGGGATTATGGCTACACCTTC
TRBJ2-5,few,TRBV29-1,TRBD2,CSVETSGSETQYF,TGCAGCGTTGAGACTAGCGGGAGTGAGACCCAGTACTTC
TRBJ2-1,few,TRBV5-1,NA,CASSLVTHYNEQFF,TGCGCCAGCAGCTTGGTGACACACTACAATGAGCAGTTCTTC
TRBJ2-5,NA,TRBV7-2,TRBD2,CASSHTGAGDRAQYF,TGTGCCAGCAGCCACACGGGCGCGGGGGATAGGGCCCAGTACTTC
TRBJ1-1,NA,TRBV30,NA,CAWRQGGTEAFF,TGTGCCTGGAGACAGGGCGGGACTGAAGCTTTCTTT
TRBJ2-7,NA,TRBV7-9,NA,CASSLAWASSYEQYF,TGTGCCAGCAGCTTAGCTTGGGCTAGCAGTTACGAGCAGTACTTC
TRBJ2-1,NA,TRBV5-1,NA,CASSLEVRYNEQFF,TGCGCCAGCAGCTTGGAAGTCAGATACAATGAGCAGTTCTTC
TRBJ2-2,NA,TRBV7-9,NA,CASSPRTGLYTGELFF,TGTGCCAGCAGCCCTCGGACCGGACTTTATACCGGGGAGCTGTTTTTT